This T cell receptor (beta chain) was observed in a study of blood T cell repertoires in COVID-19 (dated by TCRdb to the early 2020s). Context from the whole study: The collaborator samples originated in the United States, Italy and Spain and spanned the acute and convalescent phases of COVID-19. The samples were drawn from two sources: the first 160 participants of the ongoing ImmuneRACE study, and fewer than 1,500 subjects contributed by 6 global collaborators. Where available, HLA class I and class II types were taken from metadata supplied by the sample provider and were not determined by assay-based typing. Deeply sampled blood TCRbeta repertoires from subjects exposed to, actively infected with, or recovered from COVID-19 were included in the dataset. The sample metadata nearly always contained a de-identified subject ID, COVID-19 status, age in years and sex. The prospective study material was composed of cDNA or gDNA derived from T cells, B-cell-depleted T cells, or PBMCs. The repertoires were made available in a free public database intended to serve as a resource for research on the immune response to SARS-CoV-2.

The immunoSEQ Assay, a bias-controlled multiplex PCR, was used to amplify TCRbeta CDR3 regions from genomic DNA. The published analysis was carried out like this. Within the assay, amplification of reference gene primers was used to estimate how many nucleated cells each sample contained. To quantify the absolute abundance of each unique TCRbeta CDR3 rearrangement, sequence reads were collapsed and filtered. For each sample, productive Simpson clonality was calculated as the square root of Simpson's diversity index across productive rearrangements. In TCRdb, the immuneACCESS table is reduced to in-frame sequences with V and J assigned. These tables do not hold every clone; where another copy was compared, an unresolved V gene accounts for under half, and the others remain unexplained. V and J calls and clone size are copied from that table; D and trimming were computed from the DNA. The sample table records about 260,000 clones; about 88% of these occur just once. The ten largest account for approximately 4% of the sample.

To note about this clone: Its target antigen remains unknown. Within one base of it there is no much larger clone, and no base qualities were kept.

General study outcomes and caveats: The amount of clinical and demographic metadata varied by source and participant and was provided uncurated.

Another Seattle source contributed samples from volunteer blood donors who had recovered from COVID-19. Collaborating institutions collected whole blood in K2EDTA tubes following their own protocols. Collaborator samples were shipped for TCRbeta analysis as frozen whole blood, isolated PBMCs, or DNA extracted from either sample type. CDR1 SGHTA and CDR2 FQGNSA are derived from the germline V gene. Relative to germline, V is missing 1 base and J is missing 2 bases, with 6 bases of the junction outside any gene match. The CDR3 measures 17 amino acids from cysteine to phenylalanine. Only the CDR3 DNA is retained, 51 bases long and in frame from the first base.

This sequence was found in a man aged 55 to 70 who had recovered from COVID-19. Sequenced input: peripheral blood. This receptor chain uses TRBV7-2 and TRBJ1-5; 9 central bases correspond to TRBD1. The DNA sequence is TGTGCCAGCAGCTTAGGGGGACAGGGTAGTCGCAATCAGCCCCAGCATTTT. It translates to CASSLGGQGSRNQPQHF.